The sequence of this T cell receptor (beta chain) was determined in a study of blood T cell repertoires in COVID-19. Using immunoSEQ multiplex PCR, the repertoire was profiled, and TCRdb retains in-frame clones only, with some absent. The profile covers roughly 73,000 clones, with about 88% appearing a single time and about 9.2% taken by the ten largest. Trimming pared 5 bases from V and 0 bases from J, leaving 9 bases between. CDR3 length: 14 residues. Germline V gives CDR1 SGHAT, CDR2 FQNNGV. This chain links TRBV11-2 with TRBJ2-3; the D is unclear. The TCR originated in a man older than 75 with acute or convalescent COVID-19. Sequencing was done on a sample of peripheral blood. CDR3 nucleotide sequence: TGTGCCAGCAGCCCCTCCCAGAGCACAGATACGCAGTATTTT. As protein: CASSPSQSTDTQYF.